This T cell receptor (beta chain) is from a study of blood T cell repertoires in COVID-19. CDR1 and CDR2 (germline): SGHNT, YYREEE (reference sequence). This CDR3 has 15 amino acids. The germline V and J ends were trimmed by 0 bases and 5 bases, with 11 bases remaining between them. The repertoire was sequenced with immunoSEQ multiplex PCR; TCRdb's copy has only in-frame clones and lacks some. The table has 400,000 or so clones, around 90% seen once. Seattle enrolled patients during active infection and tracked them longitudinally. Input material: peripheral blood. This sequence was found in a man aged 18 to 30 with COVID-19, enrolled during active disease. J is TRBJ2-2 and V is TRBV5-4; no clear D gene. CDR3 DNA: TGTGCCAGCAGCTTGGGGGCGACCCAAACCGGGGAGCTGTTTTTT. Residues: CASSLGATQTGELFF.